What follows are 6 T cell receptor beta chains derived from one specimen sequenced in a study of shared T cell receptors in the human thymus. Here immunoSEQ multiplex PCR was the method, and the copy in TCRdb shows in-frame clones only, minus some. The data contain hundreds of thousands of clones, over 75% of them singletons. This sample also appeared in a second study, on human thymus T cells.

Sequencing was performed on thymocytes. Every receptor here comes from a boy in the first two years of life with a congenital heart defect.

The chain recombines TRBV9 with TRBJ2-5, with D hard to call. The V gene lost 0 bases and the J gene lost 7 bases, with 4 bases spanning the gap. The CDR3 has 11 residues. Germline CDR1 reads SGDLS; CDR2 reads YYNGEE. The CDR3 DNA reads as TGTGCCAGCAGCGTAGACGGGACCCAGTACTTC. It specifies CASSVDGTQYF.

The gene calls are TRBV29-1 and TRBJ2-5; 11 positions agree with TRBD2. Trimming cost V 7 bases and J 3 bases; bases outside gene matches: 10. The CDR3 spans 15 residues. Germline lookup yields CDR1 SQVTM and CDR2 ANQGSEA. The CDR3 DNA sequence: TGCAGCGCTGGACTAGCGGGTATCTCTAAAGAGACCCAGTACTTC. Protein sequence: CSAGLAGISKETQYF.

This rearrangement joins TRBV27 to TRBJ2-1; 12 bases are shared with TRBD2. The germline V gene encodes CDR1 MNHEY and CDR2 SMNVEV (reference sequence). V lost 5 bases, J lost 7 bases, and 12 bases stayed unmatched. CDR3 size: 17 residues. The CDR3 region has the DNA TGTGCCAGCAGTCCAAAAAGACTAGCGGGAGTTCTGAATGAGCAGTTCTTC. Its protein is CASSPKRLAGVLNEQFF.

The chain uses TRBV6-1 and TRBJ1-5; 8 nucleotides line up with TRBD1. This CDR3 contains 15 residues. The J segment lost 4 bases and the V segment lost 8 bases, leaving 10 bases of the junction unmatched. The germline V gene has CDR1 MNHNS and CDR2 SASEGT. CDR3 bases: TGTGCCAGCCGATCAGACAGGGGCGATAATCAGCCCCAGCATTTT. Its protein product is CASRSDRGDNQPQHF.

The V call is TRBV30, the J call TRBJ1-3, with D unresolved. Germline CDR1 is GTSNPN and CDR2 is SVGIG (reference sequence). The V end was cut by 3 bases, the J end by 0 bases, with 9 bases between. The CDR3 covers 14 residues. The DNA for the CDR3 is TGTGCCTGGAGAGCCCGTTACTCTGGAAACACCATATATTTT. Its translation is CAWRARYSGNTIYF.

The gene calls are TRBV25-1 and TRBJ2-1, with TRBD1 matching 9 bases. The CDR3 extends over 14 amino acids. CDR1 and CDR2 (germline): MGHDK, SYGVNS. The J segment lost 10 bases and the V segment lost 5 bases, leaving 9 bases of the junction unmatched. DNA of the CDR3: TGTGCCAGCAGTTCACAGGGGGCGCTGGGGGAGCAGTTCTTC. Translating it yields CASSSQGALGEQFF.